The T cell receptor beta chain under discussion was sequenced for a study of blood T cell repertoires in COVID-19. In the study overall: The United States, Italy and Spain supplied acute and convalescent COVID-19 samples.

In the original processing: It was from reference gene primer amplification that nucleated cell counts were estimated. This table comes from immunoSEQ multiplex PCR, and its TCRdb copy is limited to in-frame clones, with some not included. V and J calls and clone size are as listed in that table; D and trimming were resolved from the DNA. The sample holds around 130,000 clones; 83% are singletons and the top ten take more than 15%. Germline CDR1 PRHDT, CDR2 FYEKMQ (reference sequence). CDR3 length: 13 amino acids. V lost 8 bases and J 2 bases, leaving 10 bases between the germline ends. Before being deemed recovered, Cohort 3 donors had two negative PCRs, clearance, or symptom resolution.

Material for sequencing was PBMCs or T cells enriched from blood (not recorded which). The receptor was isolated from a man in his thirties or forties who had recovered from COVID-19. V usage is TRBV13 and J usage is TRBJ2-1; D gene unclear. CDR3 sequence reads: CASSENTYNEQFF. DNA for the CDR3: TGTGCCAGCTCGGAGAATACCTACAATGAGCAGTTCTTC.